The 4 T cell receptor beta chains in this list originate from one sample, sequenced in a study of blood T cell repertoires in COVID-19. Sequencing was performed with immunoSEQ multiplex PCR; in TCRdb, only in-frame clones are kept and a portion is missing. This table has 300,000 to 450,000 clones, around 89% appearing once. Material: PBMCs or T cells enriched from blood (not recorded which). The receptors originated from a man aged 18 to 30 who had recovered from COVID-19.

This clone was counted at least ten times. The chain employs TRBV4-2 and TRBJ2-2, with no clear D. V lost 1 base to trimming and J lost 4 bases, with 10 bases between them. Germline lookup yields CDR1 LGHNA and CDR2 YNFKEQ. CDR3 length: 15 residues. Written as DNA, the CDR3 is TGTGCCAGCAGCCAAGCTTCCGAGAGCACCGGGGAGCTGTTTTTT. Its protein is CASSQASESTGELFF.

The V gene is TRBV5-1, the J gene TRBJ1-6; possible D gene TRBD1, 5 bases. Germline V gene data show CDR1 as SGHRS and CDR2 as YFSETQ. The CDR3 covers 14 residues. V was pared by 1 base and J by 7 bases, with 9 bases between. The CDR3 DNA reads TGCGCCAGCAGCTTGCGTCAGGGCAATTCACCCCTCCACTTT. It translates to CASSLRQGNSPLHF. Looking up the rest from reference TRBV5-1 and TRBJ1-6 gives the full variable domain: KAGVTQTPRYLIKTRGQQVTLSCSPISGHRSVSWYQQTPGQGLQFLFEYFSETQRNKGNFPGRFSGRQFSNSRSEMNVSTLELGDSALYLCASSLRQGNSPLHFGNGTRLTVT.

The chain has TRBV11-2 and TRBJ2-5; TRBD1 agrees at 9 bases. Germline CDR1 SGHAT, CDR2 FQNNGV. The CDR3 is 14 residues long. V was pared by 8 bases and J by 2 bases, with 6 bases of the junction left unmatched. The CDR3 region has the DNA TGTGCCAGCGGAATCGGGACAGGGCAAGAGACCCAGTACTTC. Its protein product is CASGIGTGQETQYF.

This chain joins TRBV6-5 and TRBJ1-1, with 7 bases fitting TRBD1. After removal of 2 bases from V and 5 bases from J, the junction contained 5 bases not matched to a gene. From germline, CDR1 is MNHEY and CDR2 SVGAGI. This CDR3 spans 14 amino acids. The CDR3 spells CASSYPDRVTEAFF. CDR3 DNA: TGTGCCAGCAGTTACCCCGACAGGGTTACTGAAGCTTTCTTT.